This T cell receptor (beta chain) derives from a study of early T cells in non-severe SARS-CoV-2 infection. Study context: Unpaired chains resulted from sequencing bulk RNA of unsorted whole blood.

TCRdb used MiXCR to reprocess the 5' RACE reads, holding one entry per CDR3 protein. There are about 25,000 distinct CDR3 sequences in the sample; about 5.5% occur only once, and 2.4% lies in the top ten. Germline V gene data show CDR1 as SSHAT and CDR2 as FNYEAQ (reference sequence). This CDR3 is 14 amino acids long. This clonotype showed up just a few times. The source material was whole blood. The TCR was taken from an adult who was a healthcare worker with PCR-confirmed SARS-CoV-2 infection or an uninfected control (not recorded which). V and J are TRBV7-7 and TRBJ1-6; D is uncertain. The CDR3 sequence is CGGRRDRNNSPLHF. In DNA, the CDR3 is TGTGGCGGTCGGAGGGATCGAAATAATTCACCCCTCCACTTT.